The count of the clone carrying this T cell receptor (beta chain) is one. The authors' processing: Reference gene primer amplification yielded estimated nucleated cell counts. Data came from immunoSEQ multiplex PCR; TCRdb stores just in-frame clones and leaves some out. D and trimming were read from the DNA, whereas the V and J calls and clone size are those reported in that table. The repertoire holds a few hundred thousand clones, with more than 80% as singletons. Germline CDR1 and CDR2: LNHDA and SQIVND (reference sequence). The ends were cut back, 4 bases at V and 8 bases at J, with 17 bases in the middle. The CDR3 length is 14 residues. This entry belongs to a study of blood T cell repertoires in COVID-19. Study-wide context: From the United States, Italy and Spain came samples of acute and convalescent COVID-19. From T cells, B-cell-depleted T cells, or PBMCs came the material, which was cDNA or gDNA.

This receptor was obtained from an elderly woman with acute or convalescent COVID-19. Material for sequencing was peripheral blood. The V call is TRBV19, the J call TRBJ1-2, with D possibly TRBD1 on 6 matching bases. The CDR3 spells CASSSARGAGGYTF. The CDR3 DNA reads TGTGCCAGTAGTAGCGCGCGGGGGGCGGGAGGCTACACCTTC.